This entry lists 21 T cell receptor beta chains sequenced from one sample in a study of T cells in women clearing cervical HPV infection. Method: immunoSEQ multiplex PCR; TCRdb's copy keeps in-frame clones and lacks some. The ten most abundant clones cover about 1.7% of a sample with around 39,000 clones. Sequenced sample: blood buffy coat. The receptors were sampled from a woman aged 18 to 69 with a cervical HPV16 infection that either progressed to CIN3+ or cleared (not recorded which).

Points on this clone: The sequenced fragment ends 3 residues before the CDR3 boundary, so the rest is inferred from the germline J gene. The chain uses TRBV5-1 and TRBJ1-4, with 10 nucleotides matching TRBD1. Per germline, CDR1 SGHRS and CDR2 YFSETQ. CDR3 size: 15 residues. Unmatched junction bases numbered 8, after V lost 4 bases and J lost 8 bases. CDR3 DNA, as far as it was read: TGCGCCAGCAGCGTAACGGGACAGGGGAAGGAAAAA. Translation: CASSVTGQGKEK. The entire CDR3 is CASSVTGQGKEKLFF.

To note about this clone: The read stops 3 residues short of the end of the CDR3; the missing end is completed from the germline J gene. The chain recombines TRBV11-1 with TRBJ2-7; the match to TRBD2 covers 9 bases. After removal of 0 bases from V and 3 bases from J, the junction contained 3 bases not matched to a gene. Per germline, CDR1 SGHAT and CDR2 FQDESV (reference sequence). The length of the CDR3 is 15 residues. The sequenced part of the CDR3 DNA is TGTGCCAGCAGCTTAGCTGGCGGGGGGGGCTACGAG. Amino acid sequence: CASSLAGGGGYE. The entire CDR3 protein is CASSLAGGGGYEQYF.

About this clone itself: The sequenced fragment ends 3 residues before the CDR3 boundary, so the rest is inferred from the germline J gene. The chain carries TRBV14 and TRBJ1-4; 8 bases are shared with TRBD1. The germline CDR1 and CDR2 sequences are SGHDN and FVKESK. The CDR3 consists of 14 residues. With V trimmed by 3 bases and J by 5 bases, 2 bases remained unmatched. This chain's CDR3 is CASSQTGVNEKLFF. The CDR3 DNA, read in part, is TGTGCCAGCAGCCAGACAGGGGTAAATGAAAAA.

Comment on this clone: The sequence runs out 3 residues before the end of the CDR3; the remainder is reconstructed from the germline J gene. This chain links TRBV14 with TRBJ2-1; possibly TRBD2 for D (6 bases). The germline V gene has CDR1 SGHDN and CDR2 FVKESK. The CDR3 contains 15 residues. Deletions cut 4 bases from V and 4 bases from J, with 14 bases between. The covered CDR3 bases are TGTGCCAGCAGCCTCGGACTAAACCTATACAATGAG. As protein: CASSLGLNLYNE. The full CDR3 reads CASSLGLNLYNEQFF. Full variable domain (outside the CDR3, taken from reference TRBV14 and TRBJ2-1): EAGVTQFPSHSVIEKGQTVTLRCDPISGHDNLYWYRRVMGKEIKFLLHFVKESKQDESGMPNNRFLAERTGGTYSTLKVQPAELEDSGVYFCASSLGLNLYNEQFFGPGTRLTVL.

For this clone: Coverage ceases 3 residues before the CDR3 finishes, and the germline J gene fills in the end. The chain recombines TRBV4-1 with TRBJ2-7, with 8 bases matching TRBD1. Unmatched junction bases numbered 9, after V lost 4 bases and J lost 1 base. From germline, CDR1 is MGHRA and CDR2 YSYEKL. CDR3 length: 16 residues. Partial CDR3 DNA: TGCGCCAGCAGCCGAGCGACAGGGGTAAATTCCTACGAG. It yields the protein CASSRATGVNSYE. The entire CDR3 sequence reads CASSRATGVNSYEQYF.

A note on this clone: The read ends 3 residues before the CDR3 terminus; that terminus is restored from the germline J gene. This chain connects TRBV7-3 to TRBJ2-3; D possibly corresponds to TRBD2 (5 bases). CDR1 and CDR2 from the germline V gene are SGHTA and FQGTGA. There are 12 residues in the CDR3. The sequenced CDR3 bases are TGTGCCAGCAGCTTACTAGGCGGGACG. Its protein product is CASSLLGGT. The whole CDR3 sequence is CASSLLGGTQYF. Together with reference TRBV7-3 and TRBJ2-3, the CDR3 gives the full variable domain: GAGVSQTPSNKVTEKGKYVELRCDPISGHTALYWYRQSLGQGPEFLIYFQGTGAADDSGLPNDRFFAVRPEGSVSTLKIQRTERGDSAVYLCASSLLGGTQYFGPGTRLTVL.

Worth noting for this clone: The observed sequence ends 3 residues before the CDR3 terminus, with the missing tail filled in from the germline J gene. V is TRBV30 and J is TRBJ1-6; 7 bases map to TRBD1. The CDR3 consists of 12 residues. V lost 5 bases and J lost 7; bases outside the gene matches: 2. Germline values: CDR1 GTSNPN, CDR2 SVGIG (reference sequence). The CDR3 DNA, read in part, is TGTGCCTGGGACAGGGCAAATTCACCC. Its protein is CAWDRANSP. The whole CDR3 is CAWDRANSPLHF.

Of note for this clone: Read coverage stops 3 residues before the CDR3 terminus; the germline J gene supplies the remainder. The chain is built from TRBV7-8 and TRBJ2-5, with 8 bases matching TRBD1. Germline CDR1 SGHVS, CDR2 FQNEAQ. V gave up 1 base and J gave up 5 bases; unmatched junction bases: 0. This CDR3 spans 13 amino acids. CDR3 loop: CASSLDRGETQYF. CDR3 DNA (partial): TGTGCCAGCAGCTTAGACAGGGGGGAGACC. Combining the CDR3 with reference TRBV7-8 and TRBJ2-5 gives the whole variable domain GAGVSQSPRYKVAKRGQDVALRCDPISGHVSLFWYQQALGQGPEFLTYFQNEAQLDKSGLPSDRFFAERPEGSVSTLKIQRTQQEDSAVYLCASSLDRGETQYFGPGTRLLVL.

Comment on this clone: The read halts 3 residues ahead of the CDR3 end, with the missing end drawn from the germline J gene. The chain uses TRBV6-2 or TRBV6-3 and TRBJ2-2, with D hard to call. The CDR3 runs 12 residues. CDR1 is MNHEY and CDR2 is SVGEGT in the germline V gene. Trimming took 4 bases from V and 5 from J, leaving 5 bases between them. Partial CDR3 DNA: TGTGCCAGCAGTTTTAGAACCGGGGAG. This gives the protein CASSFRTGE. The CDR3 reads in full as CASSFRTGELFF.

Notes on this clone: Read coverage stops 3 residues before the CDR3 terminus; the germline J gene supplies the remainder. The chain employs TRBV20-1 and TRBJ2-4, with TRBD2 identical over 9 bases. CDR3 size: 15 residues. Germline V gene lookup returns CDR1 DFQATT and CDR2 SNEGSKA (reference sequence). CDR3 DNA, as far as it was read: TGCAGTGCTCAGGAAAGCGGGGGGCGCCAAGAGACT. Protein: CSAQESGGRQET. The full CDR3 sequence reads CSAQESGGRQETQYF.

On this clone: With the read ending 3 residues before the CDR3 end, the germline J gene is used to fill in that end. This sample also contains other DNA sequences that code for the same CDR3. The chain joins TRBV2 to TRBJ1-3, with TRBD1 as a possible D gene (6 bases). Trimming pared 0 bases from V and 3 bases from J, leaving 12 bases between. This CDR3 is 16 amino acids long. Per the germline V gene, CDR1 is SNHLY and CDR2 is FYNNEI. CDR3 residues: CASSEARGGSGNTIYF. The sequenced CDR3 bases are TGTGCCAGCAGTGAAGCGCGGGGGGGCAGTGGAAACACC. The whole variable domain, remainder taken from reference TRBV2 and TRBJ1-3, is EPEVTQTPSHQVTQMGQEVILRCVPISNHLYFYWYRQILGQKVEFLVSFYNNEISEKSEIFDDQFSVERPDGSNFTLKIRSTKLEDSAMYFCASSEARGGSGNTIYFGEGSWLTVV.

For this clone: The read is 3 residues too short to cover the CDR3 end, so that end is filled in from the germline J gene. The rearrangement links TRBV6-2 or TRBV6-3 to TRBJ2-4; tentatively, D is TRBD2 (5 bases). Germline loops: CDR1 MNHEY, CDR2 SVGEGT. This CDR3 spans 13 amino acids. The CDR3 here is CASRGAGSFGQYF. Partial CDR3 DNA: TGTGCCAGCAGGGGCGCGGGTTCATTTGGT.

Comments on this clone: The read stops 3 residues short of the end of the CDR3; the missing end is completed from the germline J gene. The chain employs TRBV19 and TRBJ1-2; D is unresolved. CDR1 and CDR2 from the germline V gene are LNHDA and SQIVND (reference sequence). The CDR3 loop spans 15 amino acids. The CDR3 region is CATDAAGYSTGRYTF. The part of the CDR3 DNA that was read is TGTGCCACCGACGCTGCAGGATACTCAACTGGTCGC.

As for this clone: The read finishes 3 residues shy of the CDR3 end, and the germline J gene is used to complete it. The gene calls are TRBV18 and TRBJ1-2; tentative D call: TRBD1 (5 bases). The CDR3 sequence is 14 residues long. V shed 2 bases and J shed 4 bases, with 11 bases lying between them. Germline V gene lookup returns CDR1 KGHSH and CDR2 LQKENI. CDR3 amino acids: CASSPGALVYGYTF. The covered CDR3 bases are TGTGCCAGCTCACCAGGGGCTTTAGTCTATGGC.

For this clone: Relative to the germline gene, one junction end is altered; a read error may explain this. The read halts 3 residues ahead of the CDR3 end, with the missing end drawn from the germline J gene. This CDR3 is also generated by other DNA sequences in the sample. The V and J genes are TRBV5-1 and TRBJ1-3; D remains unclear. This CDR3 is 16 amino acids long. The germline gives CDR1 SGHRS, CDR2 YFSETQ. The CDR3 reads CASSLFSGSSGNTIYF. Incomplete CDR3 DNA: TGCGCCAGCAGCTTGTTTTCCGGGTCCTCTGGAAACACA.

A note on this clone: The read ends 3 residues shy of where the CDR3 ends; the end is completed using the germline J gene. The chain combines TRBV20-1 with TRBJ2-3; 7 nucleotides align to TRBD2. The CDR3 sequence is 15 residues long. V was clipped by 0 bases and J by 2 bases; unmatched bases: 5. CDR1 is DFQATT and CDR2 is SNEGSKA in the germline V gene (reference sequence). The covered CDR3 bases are TGCAGTGCTAGAGATGGGGGGGGTAACACAGATACG. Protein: CSARDGGGNTDT. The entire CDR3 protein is CSARDGGGNTDTQYF.

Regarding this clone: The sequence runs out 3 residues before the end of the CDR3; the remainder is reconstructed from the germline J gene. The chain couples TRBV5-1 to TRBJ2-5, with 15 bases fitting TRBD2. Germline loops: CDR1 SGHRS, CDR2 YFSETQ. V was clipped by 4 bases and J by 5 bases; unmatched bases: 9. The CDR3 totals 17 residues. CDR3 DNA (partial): TGCGCCAGCAGCGTGGGACTAGCGGGGGGAAGGTTCGAGACC. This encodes CASSVGLAGGRFET. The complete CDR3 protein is CASSVGLAGGRFETQYF.

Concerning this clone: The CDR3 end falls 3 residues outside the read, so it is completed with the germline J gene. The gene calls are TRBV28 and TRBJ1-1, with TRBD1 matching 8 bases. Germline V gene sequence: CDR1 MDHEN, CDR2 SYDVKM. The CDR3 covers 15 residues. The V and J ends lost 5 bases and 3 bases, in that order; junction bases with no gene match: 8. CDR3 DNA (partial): TGTGCCAGCAGTACCCGGACAGGGAGCGACACTGAA. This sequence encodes CASSTRTGSDTE. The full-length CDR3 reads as CASSTRTGSDTEAFF.

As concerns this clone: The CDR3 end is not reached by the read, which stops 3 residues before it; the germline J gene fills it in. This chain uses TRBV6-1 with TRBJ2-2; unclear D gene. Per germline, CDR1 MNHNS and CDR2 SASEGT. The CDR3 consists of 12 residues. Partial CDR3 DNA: TGTGCCAGCAGTGAAGAGCAGGTCGTG. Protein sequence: CASSEEQVV. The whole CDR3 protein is CASSEEQVVLFF.

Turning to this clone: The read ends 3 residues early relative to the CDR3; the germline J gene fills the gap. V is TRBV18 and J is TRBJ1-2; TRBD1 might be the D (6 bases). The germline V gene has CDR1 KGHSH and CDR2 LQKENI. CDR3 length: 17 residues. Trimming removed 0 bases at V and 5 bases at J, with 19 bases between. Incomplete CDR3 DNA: TGTGCCAGCTCACCACCGGGGAATGCCGGGACACAGTATGGC. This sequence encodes CASSPPGNAGTQYG. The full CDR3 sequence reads CASSPPGNAGTQYGYTF.

The CDR3: CASSLHRTTNEKLFF. CDR3 DNA, as far as it was read: TGTGCCAGCAGCCTCCACAGAACAACTAATGAAAAA. This chain uses TRBV6-2 or TRBV6-3 with TRBJ1-4; D ambiguous. Read sequence stops 3 residues before the CDR3 end, and the germline J gene provides the missing end. V lost 6 bases to trimming and J lost 0 bases, with 11 bases between them. Germline V gives CDR1 MNHEY, CDR2 SVGEGT. The CDR3 is 15 amino acids.